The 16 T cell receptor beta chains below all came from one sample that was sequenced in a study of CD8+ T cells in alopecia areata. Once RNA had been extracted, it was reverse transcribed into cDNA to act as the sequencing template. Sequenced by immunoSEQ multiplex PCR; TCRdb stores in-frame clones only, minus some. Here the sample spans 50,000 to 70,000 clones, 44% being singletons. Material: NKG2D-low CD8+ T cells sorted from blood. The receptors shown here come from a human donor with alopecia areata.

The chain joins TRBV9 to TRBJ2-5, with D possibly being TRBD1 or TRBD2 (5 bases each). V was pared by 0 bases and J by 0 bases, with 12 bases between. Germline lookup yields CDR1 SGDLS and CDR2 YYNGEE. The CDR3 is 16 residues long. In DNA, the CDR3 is TGTGCCAGCAGCGTAGAGATGAGGGGTTACCAAGAGACCCAGTACTTC. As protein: CASSVEMRGYQETQYF. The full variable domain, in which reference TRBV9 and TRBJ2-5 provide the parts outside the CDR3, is DSGVTQTPKHLITATGQRVTLRCSPRSGDLSVYWYQQSLDQGLQFLIQYYNGEERAKGNILERFSAQQFPDLHSELNLSSLELGDSALYFCASSVEMRGYQETQYFGPGTRLLVL.

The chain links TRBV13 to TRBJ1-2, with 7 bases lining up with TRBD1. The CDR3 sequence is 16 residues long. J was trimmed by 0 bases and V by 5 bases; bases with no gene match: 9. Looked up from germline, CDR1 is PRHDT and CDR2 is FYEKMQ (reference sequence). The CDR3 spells CASSRNRDRANYGYTF. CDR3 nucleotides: TGTGCCAGCAGCCGTAACCGGGACAGAGCTAACTATGGCTACACCTTC.

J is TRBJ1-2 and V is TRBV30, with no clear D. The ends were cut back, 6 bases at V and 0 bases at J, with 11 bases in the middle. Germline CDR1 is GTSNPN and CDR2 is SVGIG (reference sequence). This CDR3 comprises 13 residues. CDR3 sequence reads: CACSAASNYGYTF. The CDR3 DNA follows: TGTGCCTGTTCGGCAGCCTCTAACTATGGCTACACCTTC.

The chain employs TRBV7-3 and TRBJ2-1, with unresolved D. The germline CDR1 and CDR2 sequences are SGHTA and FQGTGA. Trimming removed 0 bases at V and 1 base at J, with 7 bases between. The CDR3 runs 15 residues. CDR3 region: CASSLTGGSYNEQFF. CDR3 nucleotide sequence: TGTGCCAGCAGCTTAACTGGCGGATCCTACAATGAGCAGTTCTTC.

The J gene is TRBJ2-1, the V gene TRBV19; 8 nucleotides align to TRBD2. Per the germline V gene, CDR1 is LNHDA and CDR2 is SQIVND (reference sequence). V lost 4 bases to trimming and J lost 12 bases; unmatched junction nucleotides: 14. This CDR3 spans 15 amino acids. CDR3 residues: CASSTTGGTLRGQFF. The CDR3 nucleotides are TGTGCCAGTAGTACCACGGGAGGGACCCTGAGAGGGCAGTTCTTC.

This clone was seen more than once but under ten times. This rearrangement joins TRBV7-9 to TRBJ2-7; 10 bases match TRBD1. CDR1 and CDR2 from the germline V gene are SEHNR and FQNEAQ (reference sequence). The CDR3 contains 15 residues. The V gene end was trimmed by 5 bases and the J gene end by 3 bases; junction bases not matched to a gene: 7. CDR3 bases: TGTGCCAGCAGCACTACCGGGACAGGGGACTACGAGCAGTACTTC. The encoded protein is CASSTTGTGDYEQYF.

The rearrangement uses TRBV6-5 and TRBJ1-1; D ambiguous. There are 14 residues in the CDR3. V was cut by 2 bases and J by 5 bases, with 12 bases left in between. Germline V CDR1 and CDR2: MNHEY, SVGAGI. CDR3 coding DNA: TGTGCCAGCAGTTACCTACAAGAGGTTACTGAAGCTTTCTTT. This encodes CASSYLQEVTEAFF.

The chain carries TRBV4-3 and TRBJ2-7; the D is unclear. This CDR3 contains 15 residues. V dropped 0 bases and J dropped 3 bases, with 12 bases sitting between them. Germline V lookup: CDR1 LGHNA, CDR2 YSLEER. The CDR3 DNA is TGCGCCAGCAGCCAAGAATGGAAGGAGATCTACGAGCAGTACTTC. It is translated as CASSQEWKEIYEQYF.

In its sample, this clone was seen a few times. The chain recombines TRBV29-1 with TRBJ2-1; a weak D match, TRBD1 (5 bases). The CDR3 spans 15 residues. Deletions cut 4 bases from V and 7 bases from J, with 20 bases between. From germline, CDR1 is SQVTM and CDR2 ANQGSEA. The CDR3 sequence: CSVAEWARVPNEQFF. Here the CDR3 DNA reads TGCAGCGTTGCGGAGTGGGCCAGGGTCCCAAATGAGCAGTTCTTC.

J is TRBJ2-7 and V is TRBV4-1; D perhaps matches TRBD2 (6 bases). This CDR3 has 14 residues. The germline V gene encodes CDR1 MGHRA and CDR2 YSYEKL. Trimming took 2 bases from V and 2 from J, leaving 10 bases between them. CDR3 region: CASSQLAYPYEQYF. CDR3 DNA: TGCGCCAGCAGCCAACTAGCGTACCCCTACGAGCAGTACTTC.

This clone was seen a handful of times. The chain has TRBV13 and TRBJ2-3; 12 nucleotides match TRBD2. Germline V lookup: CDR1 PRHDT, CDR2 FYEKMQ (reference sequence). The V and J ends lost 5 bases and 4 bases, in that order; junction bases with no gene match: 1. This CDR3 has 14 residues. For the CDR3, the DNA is TGTGCCAGCAGCGGACTAGCGGGGTCAGATACGCAGTATTTT. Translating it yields CASSGLAGSDTQYF.

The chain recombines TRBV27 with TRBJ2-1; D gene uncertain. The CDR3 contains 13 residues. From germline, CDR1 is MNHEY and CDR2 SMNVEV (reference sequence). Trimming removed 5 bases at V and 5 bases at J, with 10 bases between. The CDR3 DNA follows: TGTGCCAGCAGTGCCCGGACCGACAATGAGCAGTTCTTC. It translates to CASSARTDNEQFF.

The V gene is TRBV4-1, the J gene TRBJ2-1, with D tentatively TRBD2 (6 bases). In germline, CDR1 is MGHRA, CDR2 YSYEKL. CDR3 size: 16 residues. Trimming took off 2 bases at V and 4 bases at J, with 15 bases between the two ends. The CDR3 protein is CASSQPREVGYNEQFF. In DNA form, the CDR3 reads TGCGCCAGCAGCCAACCCAGGGAGGTTGGGTACAATGAGCAGTTCTTC.

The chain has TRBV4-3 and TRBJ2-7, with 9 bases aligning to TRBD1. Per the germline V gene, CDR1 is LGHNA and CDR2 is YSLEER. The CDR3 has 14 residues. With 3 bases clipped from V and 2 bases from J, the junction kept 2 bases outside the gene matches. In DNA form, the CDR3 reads TGCGCCAGCAGCCAGAGGACAGGGGCCTACGAGCAGTACTTC. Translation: CASSQRTGAYEQYF.

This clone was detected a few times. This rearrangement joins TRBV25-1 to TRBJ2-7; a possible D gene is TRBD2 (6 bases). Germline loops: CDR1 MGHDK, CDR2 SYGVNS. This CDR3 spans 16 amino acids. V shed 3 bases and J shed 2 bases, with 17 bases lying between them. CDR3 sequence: CASSDPRGSSTYEQYF. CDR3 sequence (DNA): TGTGCCAGCAGTGACCCCCGGGGGTCTTCCACCTACGAGCAGTACTTC.

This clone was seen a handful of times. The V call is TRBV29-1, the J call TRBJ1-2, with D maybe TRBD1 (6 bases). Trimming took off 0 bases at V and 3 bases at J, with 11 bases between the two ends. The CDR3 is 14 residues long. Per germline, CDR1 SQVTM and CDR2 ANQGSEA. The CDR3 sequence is CSVEDGDIHYGYTF. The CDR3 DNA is TGCAGCGTTGAAGACGGGGACATACACTATGGCTACACCTTC.